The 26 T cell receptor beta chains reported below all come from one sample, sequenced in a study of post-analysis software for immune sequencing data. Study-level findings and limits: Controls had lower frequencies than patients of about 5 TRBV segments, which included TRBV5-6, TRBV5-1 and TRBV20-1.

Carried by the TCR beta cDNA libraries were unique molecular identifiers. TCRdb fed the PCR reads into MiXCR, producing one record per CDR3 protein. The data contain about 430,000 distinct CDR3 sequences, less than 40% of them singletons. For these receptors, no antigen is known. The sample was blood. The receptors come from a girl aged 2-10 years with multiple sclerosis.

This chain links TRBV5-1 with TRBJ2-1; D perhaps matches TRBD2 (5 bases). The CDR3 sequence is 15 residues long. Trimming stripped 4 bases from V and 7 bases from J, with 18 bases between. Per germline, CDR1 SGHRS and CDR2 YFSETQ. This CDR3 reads CASSHTDPTGNEQFF. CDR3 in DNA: TGCGCCAGCAGCCACACAGACCCGACGGGAAATGAGCAGTTCTTC. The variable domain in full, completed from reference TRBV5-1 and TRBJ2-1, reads KAGVTQTPRYLIKTRGQQVTLSCSPISGHRSVSWYQQTPGQGLQFLFEYFSETQRNKGNFPGRFSGRQFSNSRSEMNVSTLELGDSALYLCASSHTDPTGNEQFFGPGTRLTVL.

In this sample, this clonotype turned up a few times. The CDR3 is CSVEDLGFGYTF. The CDR3 DNA follows: TGCAGCGTTGAAGATTTGGGTTTTGGCTACACCTTC. V gene TRBV29-1 combines with J gene TRBJ1-2; D unresolved. This CDR3 spans 12 amino acids. Trimming cost V 0 bases and J 7 bases, with 9 bases left between them. Per germline, CDR1 SQVTM and CDR2 ANQGSEA.

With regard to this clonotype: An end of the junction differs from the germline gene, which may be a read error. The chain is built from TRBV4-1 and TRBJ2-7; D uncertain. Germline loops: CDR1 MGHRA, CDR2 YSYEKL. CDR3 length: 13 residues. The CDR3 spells CANSQGSMYEQYF. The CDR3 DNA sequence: TGCGCCAACAGCCAAGGATCAATGTACGAGCAGTACTTC.

The CDR3 DNA sequence: TGTGCCAGCAGTTTACAGGAGAGCATTAGTGAGCAGTTCTTC. It is translated as CASSLQESISEQFF. V gene TRBV27 combines with J gene TRBJ2-1; D gene uncertain. From germline, CDR1 is MNHEY and CDR2 SMNVEV (reference sequence). The CDR3 consists of 14 residues. V was trimmed by 2 bases and J by 9 bases, leaving 14 bases between them.

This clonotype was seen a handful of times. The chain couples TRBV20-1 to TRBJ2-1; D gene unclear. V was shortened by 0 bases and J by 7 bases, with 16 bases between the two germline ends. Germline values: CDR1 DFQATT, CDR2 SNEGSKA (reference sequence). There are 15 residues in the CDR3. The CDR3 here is CSARERGHLGNEQFF. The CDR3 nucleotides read TGCAGTGCTAGAGAACGAGGTCATCTTGGGAATGAGCAGTTCTTC.

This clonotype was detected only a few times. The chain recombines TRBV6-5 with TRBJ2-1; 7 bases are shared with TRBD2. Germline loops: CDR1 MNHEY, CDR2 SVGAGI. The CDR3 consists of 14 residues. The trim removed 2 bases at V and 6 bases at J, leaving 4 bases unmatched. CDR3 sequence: CASSYGASGNEQFF. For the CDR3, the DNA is TGTGCCAGCAGTTACGGGGCTAGCGGCAATGAGCAGTTCTTC.

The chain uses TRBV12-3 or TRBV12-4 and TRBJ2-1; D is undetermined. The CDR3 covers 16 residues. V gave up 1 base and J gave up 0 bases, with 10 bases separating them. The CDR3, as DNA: TGTGCCAGCAGTTTAGGCACCACTAACTCCTACAATGAGCAGTTCTTC. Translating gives CASSLGTTNSYNEQFF.

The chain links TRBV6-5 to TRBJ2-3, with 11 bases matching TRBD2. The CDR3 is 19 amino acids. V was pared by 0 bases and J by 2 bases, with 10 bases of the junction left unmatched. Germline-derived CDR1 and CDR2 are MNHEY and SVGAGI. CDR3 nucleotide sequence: TGTGCCAGCAGTTACTCTATGCCGACTAGCGGGGATGACACAGATACGCAGTATTTT. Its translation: CASSYSMPTSGDDTDTQYF.

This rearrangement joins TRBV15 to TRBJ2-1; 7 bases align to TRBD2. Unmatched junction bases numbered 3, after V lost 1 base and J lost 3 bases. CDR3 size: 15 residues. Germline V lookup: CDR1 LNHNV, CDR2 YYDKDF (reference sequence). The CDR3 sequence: CATSRGGGYYNEQFF. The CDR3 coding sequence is TGTGCCACCAGCAGAGGGGGGGGATACTACAATGAGCAGTTCTTC.

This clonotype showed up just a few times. The CDR3 reads CASSPVGDYGYTF. DNA for the CDR3: TGTGCCAGCAGCCCAGTAGGAGACTATGGCTACACCTTC. The genes are TRBV5-5 and TRBJ1-2; D call uncertain. With 4 bases removed from V and 3 bases from J, the gap between germline ends came to 10 bases. This CDR3 region has 13 residues. Germline CDR1 reads SGHKS; CDR2 reads YYEKEE (reference sequence).

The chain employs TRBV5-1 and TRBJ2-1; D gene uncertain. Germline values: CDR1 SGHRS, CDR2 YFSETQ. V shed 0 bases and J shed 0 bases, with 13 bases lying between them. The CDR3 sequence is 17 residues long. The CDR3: CASSLAFAVYSYNEQFF. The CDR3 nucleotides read TGCGCCAGCAGCTTGGCCTTCGCGGTCTACTCCTACAATGAGCAGTTCTTC. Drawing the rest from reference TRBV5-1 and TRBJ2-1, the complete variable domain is KAGVTQTPRYLIKTRGQQVTLSCSPISGHRSVSWYQQTPGQGLQFLFEYFSETQRNKGNFPGRFSGRQFSNSRSEMNVSTLELGDSALYLCASSLAFAVYSYNEQFFGPGTRLTVL.

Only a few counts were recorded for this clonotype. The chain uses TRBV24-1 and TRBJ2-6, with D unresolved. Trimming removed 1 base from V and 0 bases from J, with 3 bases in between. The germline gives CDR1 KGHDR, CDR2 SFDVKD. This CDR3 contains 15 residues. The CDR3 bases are TGTGCCACCAGTGATTTCAGCTCTGGGGCCAACGTCCTGACTTTC. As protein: CATSDFSSGANVLTF.

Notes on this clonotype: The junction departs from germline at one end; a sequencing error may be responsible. The CDR3 protein is CSAGWSSTGTQYF. In DNA form, the CDR3 reads TGCAGTGCAGGATGGTCTAGCACAGGTACGCAGTATTTT. V usage is TRBV20-1 and J usage is TRBJ2-3; the D call may be TRBD1 or TRBD2 (5 bases each). This CDR3 comprises 13 residues. Germline V gene lookup returns CDR1 DFQATT and CDR2 SNEGSKA (reference sequence).

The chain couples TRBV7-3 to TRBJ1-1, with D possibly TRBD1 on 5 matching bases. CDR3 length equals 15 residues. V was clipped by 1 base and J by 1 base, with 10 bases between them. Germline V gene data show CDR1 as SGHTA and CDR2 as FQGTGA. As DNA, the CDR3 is TGTGCCAGCAGCTTAATAGCGGGGACGAACACTGAAGCTTTCTTT. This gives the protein CASSLIAGTNTEAFF.

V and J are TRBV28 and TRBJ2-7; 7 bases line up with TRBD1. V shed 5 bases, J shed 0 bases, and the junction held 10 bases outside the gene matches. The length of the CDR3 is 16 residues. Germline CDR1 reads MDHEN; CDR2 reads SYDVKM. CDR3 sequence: CASSPRQGSSSYEQYF. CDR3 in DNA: TGTGCCAGCAGTCCTCGACAGGGCTCCAGCTCCTACGAGCAGTACTTC.

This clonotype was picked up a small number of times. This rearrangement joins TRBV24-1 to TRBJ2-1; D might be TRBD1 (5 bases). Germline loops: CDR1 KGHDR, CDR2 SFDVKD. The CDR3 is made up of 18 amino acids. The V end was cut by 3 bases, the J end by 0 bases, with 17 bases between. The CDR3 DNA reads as TGTGCCACCAGTGATGTAAAGGGCCAGGGTAGCTCCTACAATGAGCAGTTCTTC. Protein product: CATSDVKGQGSSYNEQFF.

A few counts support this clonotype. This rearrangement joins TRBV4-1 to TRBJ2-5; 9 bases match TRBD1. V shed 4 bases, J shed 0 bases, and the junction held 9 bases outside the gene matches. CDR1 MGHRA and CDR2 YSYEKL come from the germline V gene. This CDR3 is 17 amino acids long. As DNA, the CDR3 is TGCGCCAGCAGCCTGGGAAAGACAGGGGGTCACCAAGAGACCCAGTACTTC. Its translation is CASSLGKTGGHQETQYF.

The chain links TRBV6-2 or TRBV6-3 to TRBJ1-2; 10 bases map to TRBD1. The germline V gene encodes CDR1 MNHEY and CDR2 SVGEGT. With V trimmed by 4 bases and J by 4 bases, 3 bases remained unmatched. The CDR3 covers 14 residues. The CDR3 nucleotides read TGTGCCAGCAGTTCGACAGGGGGCGTCTATGGCTACACCTTC. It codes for CASSSTGGVYGYTF.

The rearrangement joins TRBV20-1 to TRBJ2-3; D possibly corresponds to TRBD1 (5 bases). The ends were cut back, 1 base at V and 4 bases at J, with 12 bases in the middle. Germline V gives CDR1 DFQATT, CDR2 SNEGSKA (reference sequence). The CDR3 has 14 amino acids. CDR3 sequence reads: CSARVGRTADTQYF. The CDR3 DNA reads TGCAGTGCTAGAGTGGGGCGAACAGCAGATACGCAGTATTTT.

The CDR3 DNA reads TGCAGTGCCCCCATGGGGGGGCTTACTGAAGCTTTCTTT. Its translation: CSAPMGGLTEAFF. The rearrangement uses TRBV20-1 and TRBJ1-1; maybe TRBD1 (6 bases). This CDR3 region has 13 residues. Germline V CDR1 and CDR2: DFQATT, SNEGSKA (reference sequence). Trimming took 6 bases from V and 5 from J, leaving 16 bases between them.

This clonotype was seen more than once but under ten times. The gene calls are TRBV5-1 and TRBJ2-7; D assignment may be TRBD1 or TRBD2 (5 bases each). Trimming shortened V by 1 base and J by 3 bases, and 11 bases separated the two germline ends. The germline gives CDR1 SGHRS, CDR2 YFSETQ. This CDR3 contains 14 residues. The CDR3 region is CASSLSGAYYEQYF. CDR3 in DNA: TGCGCCAGCAGCTTGTCCGGGGCCTACTACGAGCAGTACTTC.

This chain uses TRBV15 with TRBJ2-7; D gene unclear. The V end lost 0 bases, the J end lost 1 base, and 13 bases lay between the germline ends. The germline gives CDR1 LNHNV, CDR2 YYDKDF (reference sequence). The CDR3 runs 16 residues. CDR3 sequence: CATSRDPALRSYEQYF. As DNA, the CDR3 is TGTGCCACCAGCAGAGATCCAGCCCTTCGTTCCTACGAGCAGTACTTC.

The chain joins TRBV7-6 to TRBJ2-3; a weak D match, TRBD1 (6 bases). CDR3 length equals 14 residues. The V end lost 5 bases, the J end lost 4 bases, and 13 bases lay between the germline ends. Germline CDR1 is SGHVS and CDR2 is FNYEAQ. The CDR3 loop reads CASSETGFADTQYF. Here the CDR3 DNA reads TGTGCCAGCAGCGAAACAGGGTTTGCAGATACGCAGTATTTT. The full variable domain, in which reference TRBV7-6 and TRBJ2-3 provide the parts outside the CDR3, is GAGVSQSPRYKVTKRGQDVALRCDPISGHVSLYWYRQALGQGPEFLTYFNYEAQQDKSGLPNDRFSAERPEGSISTLTIQRTEQRDSAMYRCASSETGFADTQYFGPGTRLTVL.

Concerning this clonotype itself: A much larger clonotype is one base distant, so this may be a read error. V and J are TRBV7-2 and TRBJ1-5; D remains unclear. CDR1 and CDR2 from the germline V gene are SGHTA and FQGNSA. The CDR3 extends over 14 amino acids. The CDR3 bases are TGTGCCAGCAGCTTAGTATCCGACAATCAGCCCCGGCATTTT. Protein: CASSLVSDNQPRHF.

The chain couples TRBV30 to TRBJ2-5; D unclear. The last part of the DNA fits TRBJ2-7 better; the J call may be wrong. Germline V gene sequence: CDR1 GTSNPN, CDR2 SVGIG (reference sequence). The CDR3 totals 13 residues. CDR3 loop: CAWNYGRIYEQYF. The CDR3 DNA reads TGTGCCTGGAATTATGGCAGAATCTACGAGCAGTACTTC.

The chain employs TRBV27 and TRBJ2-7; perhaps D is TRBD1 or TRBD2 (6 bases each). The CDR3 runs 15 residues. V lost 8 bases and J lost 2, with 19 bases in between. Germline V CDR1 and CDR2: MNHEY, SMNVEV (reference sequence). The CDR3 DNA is TGTGCCAGCGTGTCGGGACGGGGGCCCACCTACGAGCAGTACTTC. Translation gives CASVSGRGPTYEQYF.